This passage covers 28 T cell receptor beta chains from one sample sequenced in a study of cytomegalovirus exposure and HLA in healthy donors. The PCR was carried out with 60 Vbeta primers and 13 Jbeta primers. Using immunoSEQ multiplex PCR, the repertoire was profiled, and TCRdb retains in-frame clones only, with some absent. The sample records 150,000 to 180,000 clones, 70% to 90% being singletons. Sample: PBMCs. The origin of the receptors is a woman younger than 35 in good health and CMV-seronegative.

The chain links TRBV15 to TRBJ2-7; no firm D call. From germline, CDR1 is LNHNV and CDR2 YYDKDF (reference sequence). V was shortened by 3 bases and J by 1 base, with 7 bases between the two germline ends. This CDR3 is built from 13 residues. CDR3 in amino acids: CATSSPRSYEQYF. The CDR3 coding sequence is TGTGCCACCAGCAGCCCCAGGTCCTACGAGCAGTACTTC.

This chain links TRBV30 with TRBJ1-3; tentative D call: TRBD1 (6 bases). Trimming pared 0 bases from V and 4 bases from J, leaving 22 bases between. The CDR3 has 18 residues. Germline CDR1 is GTSNPN and CDR2 is SVGIG (reference sequence). The CDR3 nucleotides are TGTGCCTGGAGTGTACCCCGAGGGAGAGGGACAATCGGAAACACCATATATTTT. The encoded protein is CAWSVPRGRGTIGNTIYF.

The CDR3 DNA follows: TGTGCCAGCAGCCTAAGGGGGGGGGACACCGGGGAGCTGTTTTTT. As protein: CASSLRGGDTGELFF. The rearrangement joins TRBV7-2 to TRBJ2-2; tentative D call: TRBD2 (7 bases). The CDR3 is made up of 15 amino acids. Germline-derived CDR1 and CDR2 are SGHTA and FQGNSA. Trimming took 5 bases from V and 3 from J, leaving 13 bases between them.

This clone has a handful of counts. The CDR3 nucleotides are TGCGCCAGCAGCCATAGTTTAGGTGGGGGGGACGACGAGCAGTACTTC. This translates into CASSHSLGGGDDEQYF. This rearrangement joins TRBV4-3 to TRBJ2-7; 7 nucleotides align to TRBD2. Germline V gene sequence: CDR1 LGHNA, CDR2 YSLEER. V gave up 3 bases and J gave up 5 bases; unmatched junction bases: 13. The CDR3 consists of 16 residues.

This chain joins TRBV6-4 and TRBJ2-2; the D gene is possibly TRBD2 (5 bases). V lost 0 bases to trimming and J lost 1 base, with 6 bases between them. CDR1 and CDR2 from the germline V gene are MRHNA and SNTAGT. This CDR3 comprises 15 residues. CDR3 protein: CASSDSSENTGELFF. The CDR3 nucleotides are TGTGCCAGCAGTGACTCTAGCGAGAACACCGGGGAGCTGTTTTTT.

The chain is built from TRBV5-1 and TRBJ2-3; 7 bases are a match to TRBD2. The V gene's germline CDR1 is SGHRS and CDR2 YFSETQ. V lost 2 bases to trimming and J lost 0 bases; unmatched junction nucleotides: 3. The CDR3 totals 15 residues. Here the CDR3 DNA reads TGCGCCAGCAGCTTAGCGGGACCTAGCACAGATACGCAGTATTTT. It yields the protein CASSLAGPSTDTQYF.

This clone showed up just a few times. The V gene is TRBV7-2, the J gene TRBJ2-7; D not certain. V was shortened by 8 bases and J by 6 bases, with 20 bases between the two germline ends. Germline V gives CDR1 SGHTA, CDR2 FQGNSA. The CDR3 is 14 amino acids. The CDR3 region has the DNA TGTGCCAGCTGTTTTGTTGCGAGCTGTCGCGAGCAGTACTTC. This translates into CASCFVASCREQYF.

This chain joins TRBV7-9 and TRBJ1-2; a weak D match, TRBD1 (5 bases). This CDR3 is 14 amino acids long. Trimming cost V 5 bases and J 4 bases, with 14 bases left between them. CDR1 SEHNR and CDR2 FQNEAQ come from the germline V gene (reference sequence). The CDR3 region is CASSGDAGLYGYTF. The CDR3 region has the DNA TGTGCCAGCAGCGGAGACGCAGGGCTCTATGGCTACACCTTC. Together with reference TRBV7-9 and TRBJ1-2, the CDR3 gives the full variable domain: DTGVSQNPRHKITKRGQNVTFRCDPISEHNRLYWYRQTLGQGPEFLTYFQNEAQLEKSRLLSDRFSAERPKGSFSTLEIQRTEQGDSAMYLCASSGDAGLYGYTFGSGTRLTVV.

CDR3 region: CASSGPGTGGNEQFF. In DNA, the CDR3 is TGTGCCAGCAGTGGTCCCGGGACAGGGGGGAATGAGCAGTTCTTC. The chain uses TRBV28 and TRBJ2-1; TRBD1 matches 11 bases. Germline-derived CDR1 and CDR2 are MDHEN and SYDVKM. Trimming removed 5 bases from V and 7 bases from J; junction bases left unmatched: 7. There are 15 residues in the CDR3.

The V call is TRBV28, the J call TRBJ2-7; TRBD1 aligns across 7 bases. The CDR3 has 18 amino acids. Germline V CDR1 and CDR2: MDHEN, SYDVKM. Losses at the gene ends were 5 bases for V and 6 bases for J; bases not matched to a gene: 22. For the CDR3, the DNA is TGTGCCAGCAGTCCTGGGACAGCTGCCGACGAAGGTGTTACCGAGCAGTACTTC. Amino acids: CASSPGTAADEGVTEQYF.

The chain uses TRBV5-1 and TRBJ2-2, with 8 bases matching TRBD1. V gave up 3 bases and J gave up 6 bases; unmatched junction bases: 7. There are 15 residues in the CDR3. The germline gives CDR1 SGHRS, CDR2 YFSETQ. This CDR3 is CASSSGQGWAGELFF. CDR3 nucleotide sequence: TGCGCCAGCAGCTCCGGACAGGGTTGGGCCGGGGAGCTGTTTTTT.

The chain employs TRBV5-4 and TRBJ2-5, with TRBD1 as a possible D gene (5 bases). CDR1 is SGHNT and CDR2 is YYREEE in the germline V gene (reference sequence). The CDR3 extends over 11 amino acids. Between the trimmed V and J ends, which lost 4 bases and 12 bases, there was a span of 13 bases. The CDR3 nucleotides are TGTGCCAGCAGCAGCTGGGGCCCCAAGTACTTC. As protein: CASSSWGPKYF.

The genes are TRBV7-8 and TRBJ2-7; TRBD2 is a possible D gene (5 bases). The CDR3 extends over 17 amino acids. V shed 1 base and J shed 2 bases, with 18 bases lying between them. Germline lookup yields CDR1 SGHVS and CDR2 FQNEAQ. For the CDR3, the DNA is TGTGCCAGCAGCTTAGTTGCCGGTGGACTGGGAGCCTACGAGCAGTACTTC. Translated, it gives CASSLVAGGLGAYEQYF.

The J gene is TRBJ1-2, the V gene TRBV10-3, with unresolved D. The V gene's germline CDR1 is ENHRY and CDR2 SYGVKD. V was trimmed by 3 bases and J by 8 bases, leaving 10 bases between them. CDR3 size: 12 residues. The CDR3 nucleotides are TGTGCCATCAGTGAAACTTACGCAGGCTACACCTTC. This gives the protein CAISETYAGYTF.

This chain joins TRBV27 and TRBJ2-5, with D perhaps TRBD1 (6 bases). Looked up from germline, CDR1 is MNHEY and CDR2 is SMNVEV (reference sequence). With 3 bases removed from V and 7 bases from J, the gap between germline ends came to 18 bases. The CDR3 totals 15 residues. This CDR3 reads CASSFPARGKWTQYF. The CDR3 DNA reads TGTGCCAGCAGTTTCCCGGCTAGGGGGAAATGGACCCAGTACTTC.

The chain joins TRBV7-8 to TRBJ2-7; 7 nucleotides match TRBD1. The germline V gene encodes CDR1 SGHVS and CDR2 FQNEAQ. The trim removed 4 bases at V and 3 bases at J, leaving 3 bases unmatched. The length of the CDR3 is 13 residues. In nucleotides, the CDR3 is TGTGCCAGCAGCTCGGGACAGTACTACGAGCAGTACTTC. This encodes CASSSGQYYEQYF.

The rearrangement uses TRBV5-1 and TRBJ2-7; a possible D gene is TRBD1 (5 bases). CDR3 size: 15 residues. V dropped 5 bases and J dropped 0 bases, with 15 bases sitting between them. In germline, CDR1 is SGHRS, CDR2 YFSETQ. The CDR3 protein is CASRQETYTSYEQYF. As DNA, the CDR3 is TGCGCCAGCAGACAGGAAACTTATACCTCCTACGAGCAGTACTTC.

In this sample, this clone turned up a few times. The chain uses TRBV4-3 and TRBJ1-5, with D maybe TRBD1 (5 bases). Trimming removed 0 bases at V and 2 bases at J, with 8 bases between. The CDR3 consists of 15 residues. Germline V gene sequence: CDR1 LGHNA, CDR2 YSLEER. This CDR3 reads CASSQDSRGNQPQHF. As DNA, the CDR3 is TGCGCCAGCAGCCAAGATAGCAGGGGCAATCAGCCCCAGCATTTT.

J is TRBJ1-4 and V is TRBV4-2; D not certain. The CDR3 is 15 amino acids. The germline V gene encodes CDR1 LGHNA and CDR2 YNFKEQ. V dropped 4 bases and J dropped 8 bases, with 17 bases sitting between them. The DNA for the CDR3 is TGTGCCAGCAGCCCTACCGGGAGCGCGGGGGAAAAACTGTTTTTT. Its protein product is CASSPTGSAGEKLFF.

The V call is TRBV7-9, the J call TRBJ2-2; 9 nucleotides line up with TRBD2. This CDR3 has 14 amino acids. Germline CDR1 and CDR2: SEHNR and FQNEAQ (reference sequence). The V gene end was trimmed by 9 bases and the J gene end by 4 bases; junction bases not matched to a gene: 6. The DNA of the CDR3 is TGTGCCAGTCTGGCGGGGGGGGGCACCGGGGAGCTGTTTTTT. Protein product: CASLAGGGTGELFF.

The chain combines TRBV5-1 with TRBJ1-1, with D perhaps matching TRBD1 (5 bases). Germline V gene lookup returns CDR1 SGHRS and CDR2 YFSETQ. Trimming shortened V by 3 bases and J by 1 base, and 7 bases separated the two germline ends. This CDR3 comprises 13 residues. The CDR3 reads CASSSGQNTEAFF. The CDR3 region has the DNA TGCGCCAGCAGCTCTGGACAGAACACTGAAGCTTTCTTT.

CDR3 protein: CATVSRGSYEQYF. Written as DNA, the CDR3 is TGTGCCACCGTCTCGCGGGGCTCCTACGAGCAGTACTTC. The genes are TRBV6-5 and TRBJ2-7; the D gene is possibly TRBD2 (6 bases). Trimming took 10 bases from V and 0 from J, leaving 13 bases between them. Germline CDR1 is MNHEY and CDR2 is SVGAGI. CDR3 length: 13 amino acids.

This clone was recorded a few times. The chain links TRBV7-2 to TRBJ2-7, with TRBD2 as a possible D gene (5 bases). CDR3 length: 16 residues. Per the germline V gene, CDR1 is SGHTA and CDR2 is FQGNSA. V was cut by 2 bases and J by 0 bases, with 14 bases left in between. The CDR3 DNA follows: TGTGCCAGCAGCTTACGGGTAGGCGGGCTCTCCTACGAGCAGTACTTC. It encodes CASSLRVGGLSYEQYF.

The chain uses TRBV2 and TRBJ2-3, with 7 bases identical to TRBD1. After removal of 7 bases from V and 0 bases from J, the junction contained 7 bases not matched to a gene. Germline V gives CDR1 SNHLY, CDR2 FYNNEI. This CDR3 is 15 amino acids long. CDR3 in amino acids: CASNRGVDSTDTQYF. DNA for the CDR3: TGTGCCAGCAACAGGGGAGTAGATAGCACAGATACGCAGTATTTT.

The chain uses TRBV19 and TRBJ1-4, with D possibly TRBD1 on 6 matching bases. Germline V gene lookup returns CDR1 LNHDA and CDR2 SQIVND (reference sequence). V was shortened by 4 bases and J by 11 bases, with 17 bases between the two germline ends. The CDR3 spans 14 residues. The CDR3 loop is CASSTDSTLTKLFF. The CDR3 DNA sequence: TGTGCCAGTAGTACGGACAGTACTTTGACGAAACTGTTTTTT.

V is TRBV29-1 and J is TRBJ2-3; TRBD2 agrees at 12 bases. Trimming removed 5 bases from V and 1 base from J; junction bases left unmatched: 7. CDR3 length: 16 residues. From germline, CDR1 is SQVTM and CDR2 ANQGSEA. The CDR3 loop reads CSVFPGLAGRTDTQYF. The CDR3 DNA reads TGCAGCGTTTTTCCCGGACTAGCGGGGCGCACAGATACGCAGTATTTT.

The chain is built from TRBV6-5 and TRBJ2-3, with 8 bases identical to TRBD2. The germline CDR1 and CDR2 sequences are MNHEY and SVGAGI. J lost 0 bases, V lost 6 bases, and 5 bases had no gene match. The CDR3 is 15 amino acids. The CDR3 protein is CASSNSGASTDTQYF. CDR3 nucleotide sequence: TGTGCCAGCAGCAATAGCGGGGCTAGCACAGATACGCAGTATTTT.

The chain uses TRBV25-1 and TRBJ1-1, with D hard to call. The CDR3 has 11 amino acids. The germline V gene has CDR1 MGHDK and CDR2 SYGVNS. The ends were cut back, 2 bases at V and 11 bases at J, with 9 bases in the middle. The CDR3 sequence: CASSEGTRAFF. The CDR3, as DNA: TGTGCCAGCAGTGAAGGTACCCGGGCTTTCTTT.